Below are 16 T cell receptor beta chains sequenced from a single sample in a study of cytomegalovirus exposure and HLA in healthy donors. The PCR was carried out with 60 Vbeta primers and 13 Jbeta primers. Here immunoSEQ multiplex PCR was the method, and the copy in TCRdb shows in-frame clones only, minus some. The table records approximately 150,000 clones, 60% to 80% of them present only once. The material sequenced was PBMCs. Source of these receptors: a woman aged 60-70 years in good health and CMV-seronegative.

CDR3 DNA: TGTGCCAGCAGTTTATCTAGCGGCTTCATCAATGAGCAGTTCTTC. As protein: CASSLSSGFINEQFF. The rearrangement links TRBV27 to TRBJ2-1; weak D call: TRBD2 (6 bases). Germline V gene data show CDR1 as MNHEY and CDR2 as SMNVEV (reference sequence). Trimming removed 0 bases at V and 6 bases at J, with 12 bases between. The CDR3 runs to 15 residues.

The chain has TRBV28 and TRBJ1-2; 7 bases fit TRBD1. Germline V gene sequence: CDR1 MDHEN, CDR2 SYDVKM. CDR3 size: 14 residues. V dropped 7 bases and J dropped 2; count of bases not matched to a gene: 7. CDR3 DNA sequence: TGTGCCAGCAACGTGAGGGGGCGCAACTATGGCTACACCTTC. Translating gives CASNVRGRNYGYTF.

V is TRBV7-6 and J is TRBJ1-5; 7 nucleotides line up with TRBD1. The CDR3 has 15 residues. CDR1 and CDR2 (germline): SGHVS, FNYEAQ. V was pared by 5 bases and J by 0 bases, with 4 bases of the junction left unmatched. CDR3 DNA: TGTGCCAGCAGCAGACAGGGATATAGCAATCAGCCCCAGCATTTT. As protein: CASSRQGYSNQPQHF.

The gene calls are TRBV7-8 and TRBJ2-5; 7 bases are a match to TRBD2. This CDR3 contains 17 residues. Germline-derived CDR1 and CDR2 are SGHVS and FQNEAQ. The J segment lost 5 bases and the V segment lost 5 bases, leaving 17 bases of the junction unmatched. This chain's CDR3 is CASSTERQTSSLETQYF. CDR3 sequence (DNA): TGTGCCAGCAGCACCGAGAGGCAGACTAGCAGTTTGGAGACCCAGTACTTC.

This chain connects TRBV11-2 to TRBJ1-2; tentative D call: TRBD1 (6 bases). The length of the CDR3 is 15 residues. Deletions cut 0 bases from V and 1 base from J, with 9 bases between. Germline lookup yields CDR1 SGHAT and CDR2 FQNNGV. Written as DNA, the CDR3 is TGTGCCAGCAGCTTAGATCCAGGGGATAACTATGGCTACACCTTC. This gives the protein CASSLDPGDNYGYTF.

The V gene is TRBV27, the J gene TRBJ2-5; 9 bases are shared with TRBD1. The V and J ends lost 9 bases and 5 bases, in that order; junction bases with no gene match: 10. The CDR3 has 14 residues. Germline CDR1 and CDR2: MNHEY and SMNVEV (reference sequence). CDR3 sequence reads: CASGGQGLGETQYF. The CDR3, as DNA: TGTGCCAGTGGGGGACAGGGATTGGGGGAGACCCAGTACTTC.

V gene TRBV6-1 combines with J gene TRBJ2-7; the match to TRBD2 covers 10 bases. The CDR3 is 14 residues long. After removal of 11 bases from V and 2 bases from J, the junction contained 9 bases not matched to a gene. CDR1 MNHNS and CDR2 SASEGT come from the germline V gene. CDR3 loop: CALRASGGPYEQYF. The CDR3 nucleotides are TGTGCCTTGCGGGCTAGCGGGGGACCCTACGAGCAGTACTTC.

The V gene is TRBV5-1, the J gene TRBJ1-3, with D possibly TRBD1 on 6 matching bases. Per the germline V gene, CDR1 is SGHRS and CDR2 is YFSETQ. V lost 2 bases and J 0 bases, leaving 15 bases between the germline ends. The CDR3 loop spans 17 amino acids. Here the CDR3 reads CASSLTGTPNSGNTIYF. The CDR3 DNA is TGCGCCAGCAGCTTAACCGGGACACCCAACTCTGGAAACACCATATATTTT.

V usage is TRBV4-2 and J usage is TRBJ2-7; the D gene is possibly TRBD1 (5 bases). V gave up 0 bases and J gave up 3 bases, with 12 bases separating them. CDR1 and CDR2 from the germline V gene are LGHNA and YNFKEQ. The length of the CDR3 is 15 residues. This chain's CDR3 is CASSQDVQVYYEQYF. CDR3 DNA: TGTGCCAGCAGCCAAGACGTACAGGTTTACTACGAGCAGTACTTC.

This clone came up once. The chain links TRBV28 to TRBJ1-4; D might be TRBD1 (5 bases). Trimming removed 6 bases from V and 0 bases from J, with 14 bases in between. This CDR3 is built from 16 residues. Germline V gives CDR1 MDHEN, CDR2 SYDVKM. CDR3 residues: CASRSDSSATNEKLFF. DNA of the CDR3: TGTGCCAGCAGATCCGACAGCTCGGCAACTAATGAAAAACTGTTTTTT.

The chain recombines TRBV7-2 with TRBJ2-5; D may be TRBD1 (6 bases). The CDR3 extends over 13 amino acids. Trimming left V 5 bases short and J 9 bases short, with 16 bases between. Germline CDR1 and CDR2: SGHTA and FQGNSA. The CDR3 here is CASSPGVVQSQYF. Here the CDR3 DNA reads TGTGCCAGCAGCCCAGGGGTCGTCCAGTCCCAGTACTTC.

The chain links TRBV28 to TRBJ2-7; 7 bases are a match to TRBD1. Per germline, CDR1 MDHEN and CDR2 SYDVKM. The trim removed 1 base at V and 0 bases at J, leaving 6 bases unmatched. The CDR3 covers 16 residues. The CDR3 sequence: CASSLSQGSSSYEQYF. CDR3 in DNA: TGTGCCAGCAGTTTATCACAGGGGTCCAGCTCCTACGAGCAGTACTTC. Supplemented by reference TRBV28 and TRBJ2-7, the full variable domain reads DVKVTQSSRYLVKRTGEKVFLECVQDMDHENMFWYRQDPGLGLRLIYFSYDVKMKEKGDIPEGYSVSREKKERFSLILESASTNQTSMYLCASSLSQGSSSYEQYFGPGTRLTVT.

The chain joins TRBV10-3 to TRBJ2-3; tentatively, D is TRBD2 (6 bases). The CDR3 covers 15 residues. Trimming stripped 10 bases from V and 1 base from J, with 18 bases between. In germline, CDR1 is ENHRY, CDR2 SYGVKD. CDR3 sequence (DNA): TGTGCCACCGGAGACGGAAAGCGGGGCACAGATACGCAGTATTTT. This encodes CATGDGKRGTDTQYF.

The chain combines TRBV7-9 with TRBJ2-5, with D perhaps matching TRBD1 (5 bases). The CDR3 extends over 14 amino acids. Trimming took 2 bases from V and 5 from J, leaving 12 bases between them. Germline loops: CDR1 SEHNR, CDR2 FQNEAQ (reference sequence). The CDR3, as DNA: TGTGCCAGCAGCTTACCCCTCAGGGCGGAGACCCAGTACTTC. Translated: CASSLPLRAETQYF.

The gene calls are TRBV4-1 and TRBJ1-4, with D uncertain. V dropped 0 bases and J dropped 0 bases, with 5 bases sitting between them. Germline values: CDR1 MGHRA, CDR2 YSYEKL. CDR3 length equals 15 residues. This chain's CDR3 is CASSQERATNEKLFF. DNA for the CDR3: TGCGCCAGCAGCCAAGAACGGGCAACTAATGAAAAACTGTTTTTT.

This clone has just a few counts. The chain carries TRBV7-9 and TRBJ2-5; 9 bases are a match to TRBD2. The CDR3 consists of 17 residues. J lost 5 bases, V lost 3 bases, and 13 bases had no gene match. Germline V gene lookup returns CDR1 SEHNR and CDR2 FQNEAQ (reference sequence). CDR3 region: CASSFLRMVAGEETQYF. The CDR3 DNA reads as TGTGCCAGCAGCTTCCTCCGAATGGTAGCGGGGGAGGAGACCCAGTACTTC.